A single sample gave rise to the 19 T cell receptor beta chains below, sequenced in a study of early T cells in non-severe SARS-CoV-2 infection (dated by TCRdb to the early 2020s). Receptors were amplified or captured by 5' RACE. The sample was run on a NextSeq 500. The raw public reads went through TCRdb reprocessing: fastp at Q25, MiXCR clone calling, in-frame beta chains kept. Each entry merges the rows of one CDR3 protein and shows their most common DNA and genes. Within this sample are under 70,000 distinct CDR3 sequences, with around 4.6% of them counted one time only. Together, the top ten hold 4.9% of the sample. The sequenced sample was whole blood. These receptor sequences come from an adult who was a healthcare worker with PCR-confirmed SARS-CoV-2 infection or an uninfected control (not recorded which).

This clonotype was observed many times. V usage is TRBV11-3 and J usage is TRBJ2-1; possible D gene TRBD1, 5 bases. CDR1 and CDR2 from the germline V gene are SGHNT and YENEEA. The CDR3 has 15 amino acids. V shed 5 bases and J shed 10 bases, with 21 bases lying between them. In DNA form, the CDR3 reads TGTGCCAGCAGCCCCGGCGGAGACAAGAAGGGGGAGCAGTTCTTC. This gives the protein CASSPGGDKKGEQFF.

Many counts were recorded for this clonotype. This chain links TRBV10-3 with TRBJ1-1; D possibly corresponds to TRBD1 (5 bases). Germline V lookup: CDR1 ENHRY, CDR2 SYGVKD. CDR3 size: 16 residues. Trimming pared 0 bases from V and 3 bases from J, leaving 14 bases between. The CDR3 coding sequence is TGTGCCATCAGTGAGTCGCTTCCGGGGGAGGACACTGAAGCTTTCTTT. This translates into CAISESLPGEDTEAFF.

The CDR3 DNA reads TGCAGTGCTAGAGGACAGGGATTTGGGGAGCAGTACTTC. The encoded protein is CSARGQGFGEQYF. The chain carries TRBV20-1 and TRBJ2-7; TRBD1 aligns across 7 bases. The trim removed 1 base at V and 7 bases at J, leaving 7 bases unmatched. Per the germline V gene, CDR1 is DFQATT and CDR2 is SNEGSKA (reference sequence). The CDR3 has 13 amino acids.

There are many counts of this clonotype. The chain joins TRBV18 to TRBJ2-1, with D perhaps TRBD2 (5 bases). Germline V lookup: CDR1 KGHSH, CDR2 LQKENI. Trimming stripped 5 bases from V and 5 bases from J, with 16 bases between. The CDR3 runs to 15 residues. CDR3 sequence (DNA): TGTGCCAGCTCATTTAGTCAGGAGGCCCACAATGAGCAGTTCTTC. Protein: CASSFSQEAHNEQFF.

This clonotype was observed many times. The V gene is TRBV5-1, the J gene TRBJ2-3; D is tentatively TRBD1 or TRBD2 (6 bases each). Per the germline V gene, CDR1 is SGHRS and CDR2 is YFSETQ. This CDR3 region has 15 residues. Trimming removed 0 bases at V and 3 bases at J, with 11 bases between. The CDR3 coding sequence is TGCGCCAGCAGCTTGGAGAGGGGGAGGACAGATACGCAGTATTTT. Translation: CASSLERGRTDTQYF.

This clonotype has a count of ten or more. The V gene is TRBV28, the J gene TRBJ2-7; 10 bases fit TRBD2. The CDR3 consists of 14 residues. CDR1 MDHEN and CDR2 SYDVKM come from the germline V gene. V lost 3 bases and J lost 5; bases outside the gene matches: 4. CDR3 in DNA: TGTGCCAGCAGTTTTAGCGGGAGGACAGACGAGCAGTACTTC. Translating it yields CASSFSGRTDEQYF. Using reference TRBV28 and TRBJ2-7 for the parts outside the CDR3, the full variable domain is DVKVTQSSRYLVKRTGEKVFLECVQDMDHENMFWYRQDPGLGLRLIYFSYDVKMKEKGDIPEGYSVSREKKERFSLILESASTNQTSMYLCASSFSGRTDEQYFGPGTRLTVT.

Many counts were recorded for this clonotype. The V and J genes are TRBV20-1 and TRBJ2-1; 10 nucleotides match TRBD2. The length of the CDR3 is 16 residues. Germline trimming cut 0 bases from V and 4 bases from J; bases unmatched to any gene: 6. Germline-derived CDR1 and CDR2 are DFQATT and SNEGSKA (reference sequence). The CDR3 bases are TGCAGTGCTAGAGATCTGGCTAGCGGGAGTTACAATGAGCAGTTCTTC. It yields the protein CSARDLASGSYNEQFF.

This clonotype was observed many times. The rearrangement joins TRBV2 to TRBJ2-3; D might be TRBD1 or TRBD2, each matching 5 bases. Trimming took 8 bases from V and 0 from J, leaving 12 bases between them. The CDR3 covers 14 residues. CDR1 is SNHLY, CDR2 FYNNEI, per germline. The CDR3 reads CASGRDDSTDTQYF. The DNA of the CDR3 is TGTGCCAGCGGACGGGACGATAGCACAGATACGCAGTATTTT.

To note about this clonotype: This may come from a read error, since a much larger clone is one base off. The V call is TRBV7-2, the J call TRBJ2-3; D is undetermined. The CDR3 is 15 residues long. Germline-derived CDR1 and CDR2 are SGHTA and FQGNSA. CDR3 region: CASSLSPGRTDTQCF. In DNA form, the CDR3 reads TGTGCCAGCAGCTTAAGTCCTGGACGCACAGATACGCAGTGTTTT.

This clonotype has more than one count but fewer than ten. This chain uses TRBV19 with TRBJ1-4; D ambiguous. Germline lookup yields CDR1 LNHDA and CDR2 SQIVND (reference sequence). V was trimmed by 10 bases and J by 0 bases, leaving 15 bases between them. This CDR3 has 15 residues. In nucleotides, the CDR3 is TGTGCCACGGGGTGGACCGTCTCAACTAATGAAAAACTGTTTTTT. Translated: CATGWTVSTNEKLFF. Using reference TRBV19 and TRBJ1-4 for the parts outside the CDR3, the full variable domain is DGGITQSPKYLFRKEGQNVTLSCEQNLNHDAMYWYRQDPGQGLRLIYYSQIVNDFQKGDIAEGYSVSREKKESFPLTVTSAQKNPTAFYLCATGWTVSTNEKLFFGSGTQLSVL.

In its sample, this clonotype was seen many times. The rearrangement uses TRBV29-1 and TRBJ1-2; D ambiguous. CDR1 and CDR2 from the germline V gene are SQVTM and ANQGSEA. Trimming shortened V by 7 bases and J by 4 bases, and 13 bases separated the two germline ends. The CDR3 covers 12 residues. CDR3 bases: TGCAGCGCTCAACCCCGAGGCTATGGCTACACCTTC. Translation gives CSAQPRGYGYTF.

This clonotype was seen at least ten times. CDR3: CSASLGGYGYTF. CDR3 DNA sequence: TGCAGTGCTTCCCTGGGGGGATATGGCTACACCTTC. V is TRBV20-1 and J is TRBJ1-2; maybe TRBD1 (5 bases). This CDR3 has 12 residues. The germline gives CDR1 DFQATT, CDR2 SNEGSKA (reference sequence). The V and J ends lost 5 bases and 5 bases respectively, with 12 bases between them.

The gene calls are TRBV5-1 and TRBJ1-5, with D perhaps matching TRBD1 (5 bases). Germline lookup yields CDR1 SGHRS and CDR2 YFSETQ. The CDR3 is 16 residues long. The V end lost 1 base, the J end lost 4 bases, and 15 bases lay between the germline ends. The CDR3 protein is CASSLTGPVGNQPQHF. The CDR3 region has the DNA TGCGCCAGCAGCTTGACAGGCCCCGTTGGGAATCAGCCCCAGCATTTT.

The sample holds many counts of this clonotype. V is TRBV12-3 or TRBV12-4 and J is TRBJ2-1; unclear D gene. The CDR3 extends over 13 amino acids. Trimming removed 3 bases at V and 5 bases at J, with 8 bases between. The CDR3 spells CASSFGLNNEQFF. The CDR3 DNA reads TGTGCCAGCAGTTTTGGGCTCAACAATGAGCAGTTCTTC.

This chain uses TRBV6-6 with TRBJ2-1, with no clear D. Trimming removed 2 bases from V and 6 bases from J, with 11 bases in between. The CDR3 totals 14 residues. Germline lookup yields CDR1 MNHNY and CDR2 SVGAGI (reference sequence). CDR3 amino acids: CASSYVLSLNEQFF. The CDR3 DNA reads TGTGCCAGCAGTTACGTACTCAGCCTCAATGAGCAGTTCTTC.

This clonotype was seen at least ten times. The chain recombines TRBV7-9 with TRBJ1-4; D unresolved. Trimming removed 4 bases from V and 8 bases from J, with 5 bases in between. The CDR3 is 11 residues long. Germline lookup yields CDR1 SEHNR and CDR2 FQNEAQ (reference sequence). CDR3 nucleotides: TGTGCCAGCAGCTGGCAGGAAAAACTGTTTTTT. This encodes CASSWQEKLFF.

Ten or more counts support this clonotype. V gene TRBV3-1 combines with J gene TRBJ2-2; D not resolved. The V gene lost 5 bases and the J gene lost 0 bases, with 4 bases spanning the gap. The germline gives CDR1 LGHDT, CDR2 YNNKEL (reference sequence). CDR3 length: 13 amino acids. CDR3 nucleotide sequence: TGTGCCAGCAGCGGAGCGAACACCGGGGAGCTGTTTTTT. It translates to CASSGANTGELFF.

This clonotype was seen a few times. V gene TRBV7-2 combines with J gene TRBJ2-5; D is unresolved. The V end lost 5 bases, the J end lost 0 bases, and 7 bases lay between the germline ends. There are 13 residues in the CDR3. The germline CDR1 and CDR2 sequences are SGHTA and FQGNSA. The CDR3 bases are TGTGCCAGCAGCGTCTACAACCAAGAGACCCAGTACTTC. Protein sequence: CASSVYNQETQYF.

The chain combines TRBV6-2 or TRBV6-3 with TRBJ2-1, with D possibly matching TRBD2 (6 bases). Germline CDR1 MNHEY, CDR2 SVGEGT. This CDR3 spans 16 amino acids. Trimming stripped 5 bases from V and 0 bases from J, with 14 bases between. The CDR3 DNA sequence: TGTGCCAGCAGTCGGATTATTAGCGGCTCCTACAATGAGCAGTTCTTC. Translated: CASSRIISGSYNEQFF.